Presented here are 30 T cell receptor beta chains from one specimen sequenced in a study of T cells in Graves' hyperthyroidism and ophthalmopathy. TCR beta CDR3 regions were amplified from RNA. Initially, a first-round RT-PCR of the TCR CDR3 employed the HTBI primer set. TCRdb reanalysed the multiplex PCR reads using MiXCR and keeps one entry per CDR3 protein. The sample includes about 180,000 distinct CDR3 sequences, approximately 15% of them seen just once. The source material was blood. The source is a woman between 50 and 59 years old with Graves' hyperthyroidism.

This clonotype came up once. A junction boundary mismatches the germline segment, possibly from a read error. This chain connects TRBV6-2 or TRBV6-3 to TRBJ2-7; TRBD1 might be the D (6 bases). The CDR3 runs to 14 residues. The V gene's germline CDR1 is MNHEY and CDR2 SVGEGT. The CDR3 DNA follows: TGTGCCAGCAGCTACTCGCGGACAGCCCACGAGCAGTACTTC. Its protein product is CASSYSRTAHEQYF.

Comments on this clonotype: Just one base apart from a much larger clone, this may be a read error. The chain uses TRBV7-8 and TRBJ1-5; D is unresolved. The CDR3 sequence is 15 residues long. The V and J ends lost 3 bases and 7 bases respectively, with 16 bases between them. The germline V gene has CDR1 SGHVS and CDR2 FQNEAQ. The CDR3 nucleotides read TGTGCCAGCAGCTTCGGGCGACTGTTAGGGCAGCCCCAGCATTTT. It is translated as CASSFGRLLGQPQHF.

This clonotype was detected ten times or more. This rearrangement joins TRBV7-9 to TRBJ2-7; D might be TRBD1 (6 bases). The germline V and J ends were trimmed by 5 bases and 5 bases, with 10 bases remaining between them. The CDR3 runs 12 residues. Germline loops: CDR1 SEHNR, CDR2 FQNEAQ (reference sequence). This CDR3 reads CASSTQGNEQYF. DNA of the CDR3: TGTGCCAGCAGCACACAGGGCAACGAGCAGTACTTC.

By sample fraction, this clonotype is medium-sized (0.01 to 0.1%). V and J are TRBV11-2 and TRBJ2-3; D not certain. Germline values: CDR1 SGHAT, CDR2 FQNNGV. CDR3 size: 13 residues. The V and J ends lost 0 bases and 8 bases respectively, with 9 bases between them. The CDR3 loop reads CASSLEVRGTQYF. Written as DNA, the CDR3 is TGTGCCAGCAGCTTAGAAGTCCGCGGTACGCAGTATTTT.

This rearrangement joins TRBV10-3 to TRBJ1-6; TRBD1 might be the D (6 bases). Trimming pared 10 bases from V and 10 bases from J, leaving 14 bases between. The CDR3 has 12 residues. Per the germline V gene, CDR1 is ENHRY and CDR2 is SYGVKD. CDR3 in amino acids: CATQGLESPLHF. CDR3 coding DNA: TGTGCCACCCAGGGGCTGGAGTCACCCCTCCACTTT.

Details on this clonotype: This may be a read error: a much more frequent sequence differs by one nucleotide. This sequence joins TRBV18 and TRBJ2-7; TRBD2 aligns across 8 bases. This CDR3 region has 15 residues. From germline, CDR1 is KGHSH and CDR2 LQKENI. Trimming at V came to 6 bases and at J to 3 bases, leaving 10 bases not matched to a gene. The DNA of the CDR3 is TGTGCCAGCTCTCCATACAGCGGGGGAATCTACGAGCAGTACTTC. Its translation: CASSPYSGGIYEQYF.

In its sample, this clonotype was seen many times. The J gene is TRBJ2-3, the V gene TRBV5-4; D unresolved. The CDR3 length is 14 residues. CDR1 is SGHNT, CDR2 YYREEE, per germline (reference sequence). With 0 bases removed from V and 4 bases from J, the gap between germline ends came to 9 bases. The CDR3, as DNA: TGTGCCAGCAGCTTGGTTGGGTTGTCAGATACGCAGTATTTT. Amino acids: CASSLVGLSDTQYF.

J is TRBJ2-6 and V is TRBV5-8; D is undetermined. Looked up from germline, CDR1 is SGHTS and CDR2 is YDEGEE. Trimming removed 2 bases from V and 0 bases from J, with 6 bases in between. This CDR3 comprises 15 residues. The CDR3, as DNA: TGTGCCAGCAGCTTTGGCCGCTCTGGGGCCAACGTCCTGACTTTC. Protein product: CASSFGRSGANVLTF.

This clonotype was seen ten or more times. The V call is TRBV6-1, the J call TRBJ2-4; no clear D gene. Germline assignment: CDR1 MNHNS and CDR2 SASEGT. V was pared by 5 bases and J by 1 base, with 6 bases between. The CDR3 is 13 amino acids. This CDR3 reads CASSPEAKNIQYF. DNA of the CDR3: TGTGCCAGCAGTCCTGAGGCCAAAAACATTCAGTACTTC.

The genes are TRBV28 and TRBJ1-5, with D unresolved. Germline V lookup: CDR1 MDHEN, CDR2 SYDVKM. The CDR3 runs 15 residues. Deletions cut 7 bases from V and 0 bases from J, with 13 bases between. CDR3 in DNA: TGTGCCAGCACGATTTCGTTCTATAGCAATCAGCCCCAGCATTTT. Its protein is CASTISFYSNQPQHF. Full variable domain (rest looked up from reference TRBV28 and TRBJ1-5): DVKVTQSSRYLVKRTGEKVFLECVQDMDHENMFWYRQDPGLGLRLIYFSYDVKMKEKGDIPEGYSVSREKKERFSLILESASTNQTSMYLCASTISFYSNQPQHFGDGTRLSIL.

This clonotype has a count of ten or more. V and J are TRBV5-1 and TRBJ2-2; D may be TRBD1 (6 bases). Germline-derived CDR1 and CDR2 are SGHRS and YFSETQ. The ends were cut back, 4 bases at V and 7 bases at J, with 14 bases in the middle. This CDR3 comprises 14 residues. For the CDR3, the DNA is TGCGCCAGCAGCCGGACAGTCGAGTACGGGGAGCTGTTTTTT. Translated, it gives CASSRTVEYGELFF.

This clonotype was recorded a few times. Possible read error: a much larger clone is one base away. The rearrangement joins TRBV7-2 to TRBJ2-2, with no clear D. The CDR3 runs 13 residues. From germline, CDR1 is SGHTA and CDR2 FQGNSA. For the CDR3, the DNA is TGTGCCAACAGCTCGTCGCGGTTCGGGGAGCTGTTTTTT. It is translated as CANSSSRFGELFF.

This clonotype was detected a few times. The genes are TRBV4-2 and TRBJ1-4, with D perhaps TRBD1 (6 bases). Per germline, CDR1 LGHNA and CDR2 YNFKEQ. The CDR3 contains 14 residues. The germline V and J ends were trimmed by 6 bases and 5 bases, with 13 bases remaining between them. The CDR3 here is CASRQQGLNEKLFF. The DNA of the CDR3 is TGTGCCAGCAGGCAACAGGGCCTGAATGAAAAACTGTTTTTT.

This clonotype has at least ten counts. The chain joins TRBV7-8 to TRBJ2-1; TRBD1 is a possible D gene (6 bases). With 6 bases removed from V and 0 bases from J, the gap between germline ends came to 12 bases. Per germline, CDR1 SGHVS and CDR2 FQNEAQ. The CDR3 runs 15 residues. The CDR3, as DNA: TGTGCCAGCAGGGACAGACCGGTCTCCTACAATGAGCAGTTCTTC. It yields the protein CASRDRPVSYNEQFF. Full variable domain (outside the CDR3, taken from reference TRBV7-8 and TRBJ2-1): GAGVSQSPRYKVAKRGQDVALRCDPISGHVSLFWYQQALGQGPEFLTYFQNEAQLDKSGLPSDRFFAERPEGSVSTLKIQRTQQEDSAVYLCASRDRPVSYNEQFFGPGTRLTVL.

This clonotype was found many times. The chain recombines TRBV2 with TRBJ1-5; TRBD1 is a possible D gene (6 bases). Trimming took 3 bases from V and 5 from J, leaving 14 bases between them. The length of the CDR3 is 15 residues. Germline-derived CDR1 and CDR2 are SNHLY and FYNNEI. The CDR3: CASSDQGRGDQPQHF. CDR3 nucleotides: TGTGCCAGCAGTGATCAGGGGCGCGGAGATCAGCCCCAGCATTTT. The variable domain in full, with the rest retrieved from reference TRBV2 and TRBJ1-5, is EPEVTQTPSHQVTQMGQEVILRCVPISNHLYFYWYRQILGQKVEFLVSFYNNEISEKSEIFDDQFSVERPDGSNFTLKIRSTKLEDSAMYFCASSDQGRGDQPQHFGDGTRLSIL.

The chain uses TRBV4-1 and TRBJ1-1, with a tentative D call TRBD1 (6 bases). The CDR3 contains 14 residues. Germline V CDR1 and CDR2: MGHRA, YSYEKL. The V and J ends lost 3 bases and 3 bases respectively, with 11 bases between them. CDR3 bases: TGCGCCAGCAGCCAGGGACATCCTTACACTGAAGCTTTCTTT. It specifies CASSQGHPYTEAFF.

This clonotype was seen many times. The chain combines TRBV6-2 or TRBV6-3 with TRBJ1-5; D unclear. Germline V gene sequence: CDR1 MNHEY, CDR2 SVGEGT. V shed 4 bases and J shed 3 bases, with 13 bases lying between them. The CDR3 has 15 amino acids. The CDR3 bases are TGTGCCAGCAGTTTCGCGGGCCTTACCAATCAGCCCCAGCATTTT. It codes for CASSFAGLTNQPQHF.

This clonotype has ten or more counts. The genes are TRBV7-8 and TRBJ1-1; D remains unclear. Germline V gives CDR1 SGHVS, CDR2 FQNEAQ. The CDR3 has 15 residues. Trimming shortened V by 5 bases and J by 4 bases, and 17 bases separated the two germline ends. For the CDR3, the DNA is TGTGCCAGCAGCCCCCCACTCCGCTTGTTCACTGAAGCTTTCTTT. It encodes CASSPPLRLFTEAFF. Complete variable domain (other parts from reference TRBV7-8 and TRBJ1-1): GAGVSQSPRYKVAKRGQDVALRCDPISGHVSLFWYQQALGQGPEFLTYFQNEAQLDKSGLPSDRFFAERPEGSVSTLKIQRTQQEDSAVYLCASSPPLRLFTEAFFGQGTRLTVV.

This clonotype has ten or more counts. J is TRBJ2-5 and V is TRBV7-9; tentatively, D is TRBD1 or TRBD2 (5 bases each). Germline values: CDR1 SEHNR, CDR2 FQNEAQ (reference sequence). The CDR3 is 13 residues long. V was pared by 1 base and J by 5 bases, with 8 bases between. The CDR3 coding sequence is TGTGCCAGCAGCTTAGAAGGGGACGAGACCCAGTACTTC. Translated, it gives CASSLEGDETQYF. The full variable domain, its missing parts supplied by reference TRBV7-9 and TRBJ2-5, is DTGVSQNPRHKITKRGQNVTFRCDPISEHNRLYWYRQTLGQGPEFLTYFQNEAQLEKSRLLSDRFSAERPKGSFSTLEIQRTEQGDSAMYLCASSLEGDETQYFGPGTRLLVL.

To note about this clonotype: One base away lies a much larger clone, so this may be a sequencing read error. The J gene is TRBJ1-1, the V gene TRBV7-6, with D unresolved. The CDR3 runs 12 residues. The germline V gene encodes CDR1 SGHVS and CDR2 FNYEAQ. In DNA form, the CDR3 reads TGTGTCAGCAGCTCCGTTATCACTGAAGCTTTCTTT. Translation: CVSSSVITEAFF.

This sequence joins TRBV19 and TRBJ1-3; D not certain. The CDR3 sequence is 15 residues long. V lost 9 bases, J lost 0 bases, and 15 bases lay in between. The germline V gene encodes CDR1 LNHDA and CDR2 SQIVND (reference sequence). The CDR3 region is CASRKWTGSGNTIYF. DNA for the CDR3: TGTGCCAGCAGAAAGTGGACGGGCTCTGGAAACACCATATATTTT.

With regard to this clonotype: A much bigger clone sits one base away, suggesting this may be a read error. The chain combines TRBV9 with TRBJ2-1; 7 bases fit TRBD2. From germline, CDR1 is SGDLS and CDR2 YYNGEE. The CDR3 has 15 amino acids. With 3 bases clipped from V and 4 bases from J, the junction kept 7 bases outside the gene matches. CDR3 residues: CASSAHGEGYNEQFF. The CDR3 region has the DNA TGTGCCAGCAGCGCCCATGGGGAGGGTTACAATGAGCAGTTCTTC.

This clonotype has a count of ten or more. This sequence joins TRBV6-1 and TRBJ2-2, with 11 nucleotides matching TRBD1. This CDR3 comprises 15 residues. The V and J ends lost 6 bases and 6 bases, in that order; junction bases with no gene match: 6. In germline, CDR1 is MNHNS, CDR2 SASEGT. The CDR3 DNA reads TGTGCCAGCAGGGGGGGACAGGGGGTCGCCGGGGAGCTGTTTTTT. Protein: CASRGGQGVAGELFF.

This clonotype was found a few times. CDR3 region: CASSLAQFNTGELFF. The CDR3 nucleotides read TGTGCCAGCAGCTTGGCCCAATTTAACACCGGGGAGCTGTTTTTT. V usage is TRBV13 and J usage is TRBJ2-2; unclear D gene. There are 15 residues in the CDR3. V was pared by 3 bases and J by 2 bases, with 10 bases between. The V gene's germline CDR1 is PRHDT and CDR2 FYEKMQ (reference sequence). Variable domain in full (rest from reference TRBV13 and TRBJ2-2): AAGVIQSPRHLIKEKRETATLKCYPIPRHDTVYWYQQGPGQDPQFLISFYEKMQSDKGSIPDRFSAQQFSDYHSELNMSSLELGDSALYFCASSLAQFNTGELFFGEGSRLTVL.

Here the CDR3 reads CASSLSAGADGYTF. The CDR3 DNA follows: TGTGCCAGCAGCTTAAGTGCAGGGGCCGATGGCTACACCTTC. V and J are TRBV7-3 and TRBJ1-2; weak D call: TRBD1 (6 bases). Germline CDR1 and CDR2: SGHTA and FQGTGA. The ends were cut back, 1 base at V and 6 bases at J, with 12 bases in the middle. There are 14 residues in the CDR3. Together with reference TRBV7-3 and TRBJ1-2, the CDR3 gives the full variable domain: GAGVSQTPSNKVTEKGKYVELRCDPISGHTALYWYRQSLGQGPEFLIYFQGTGAADDSGLPNDRFFAVRPEGSVSTLKIQRTERGDSAVYLCASSLSAGADGYTFGSGTRLTVV.

This clonotype was seen ten or more times. The V gene is TRBV7-9, the J gene TRBJ2-7; no clear D gene. V was trimmed by 0 bases and J by 5 bases, leaving 14 bases between them. The CDR3 loop spans 15 amino acids. Germline V lookup: CDR1 SEHNR, CDR2 FQNEAQ (reference sequence). CDR3 nucleotides: TGTGCCAGCAGCTTAGCGTCCGTGGCGTTGCACGAGCAGTACTTC. Protein: CASSLASVALHEQYF.

This clonotype showed up just a few times. The chain couples TRBV19 to TRBJ1-2, with D unresolved. The CDR3 covers 16 residues. CDR1 and CDR2 (germline): LNHDA, SQIVND (reference sequence). Trimming shortened V by 8 bases and J by 0 bases, and 19 bases separated the two germline ends. CDR3 protein: CASGRESQRANYGYTF. The DNA of the CDR3 is TGTGCCAGTGGCCGAGAGTCACAGCGAGCTAACTATGGCTACACCTTC.

Many counts were recorded for this clonotype. V usage is TRBV20-1 and J usage is TRBJ2-7; the match to TRBD1 covers 8 bases. From germline, CDR1 is DFQATT and CDR2 SNEGSKA (reference sequence). The V gene end was trimmed by 5 bases and the J gene end by 5 bases; junction bases not matched to a gene: 8. The CDR3 spans 13 residues. The CDR3 sequence: CSARQGARDEQYF. The CDR3 nucleotides are TGCAGTGCTCGGCAGGGGGCGCGGGACGAGCAGTACTTC.

The sample holds a few counts of this clonotype. The V call is TRBV6-1, the J call TRBJ2-1; TRBD2 aligns across 15 bases. Looked up from germline, CDR1 is MNHNS and CDR2 is SASEGT. Trimming at V came to 3 bases and at J to 0 bases, leaving 9 bases not matched to a gene. The CDR3 is made up of 20 amino acids. The CDR3 protein is CASSERGTSGGKSSYNEQFF. In DNA form, the CDR3 reads TGTGCCAGCAGTGAGAGAGGGACTAGCGGGGGGAAGAGCTCCTACAATGAGCAGTTCTTC.

Remarks on this clonotype: Mismatch with germline at one junction end may stem from a read error. The chain links TRBV2 to TRBJ1-5, with D unresolved. The CDR3 totals 15 residues. CDR1 and CDR2 (germline): SNHLY, FYNNEI. CDR3 in DNA: TGTGCCAGCTCCACCTGGTGGGTTAGCAATCAGCCCCAGCATTTC. Translated, it gives CASSTWWVSNQPQHF.